Detailed here is one TCR beta chain. Its antigen remains unidentified. Every isolated RNA sample was fully reverse transcribed, so sequencing captured expressed TCRB transcripts. Produced via immunoSEQ multiplex PCR; TCRdb's table is partial and in-frame only. The profile shows hundreds of thousands of clones, about 17% of them singletons. This CDR3 spans 14 amino acids. Germline values: CDR1 SGHRS, CDR2 YFSETQ. J lost 5 bases, V lost 2 bases, and 4 bases had no gene match. This sample is drawn from a study of beta chain features in type 1 diabetes. Study observations and caveats: Moderate yet significant TCRB CDR3 shortening was seen in Type 1 diabetes patients in all four CD4+ subsets. Sequencing used cDNA, and cells with high TCR expression could therefore be over-represented.

On average, the one heparinised blood draw given by each donor was roughly 100 mL. The chain employs TRBV5-1 and TRBJ2-7; 10 bases align to TRBD2. This clonotype was obtained from a woman under 30 in good health. The sample was naive CD4+ T cells from blood. CDR3 coding DNA: TGCGCCAGCAGCTTACCGGGACTAGCGAACGAGCAGTACTTC. As protein: CASSLPGLANEQYF.